This TCR beta chain is from a study of T cells in women clearing cervical HPV infection. Turning to the study itself: For cases, blood was sampled a median roughly 150 days after lesion detection, interquartile range roughly 80 to 230 days. Whole-study results and caveats: Repertoire richness, not evenness, was significantly elevated in CIN3+ cases versus controls.

Clones were sequenced by immunoSEQ multiplex PCR, and TCRdb holds only the in-frame ones, with some missing. The listing records some 30,000 clones. As to this clone: Antigen unknown.

The sample taken for sequencing was blood buffy coat. The TCR originated in a woman aged 18 to 75 with a cervical HPV16 infection that either progressed to CIN3+ or cleared (not recorded which).

The CDR3: CASSPRLAGDNDYTF. The covered CDR3 bases are TGTGCCAGCAGCCCTCGACTAGCGGGGGACAATGAC. The genes are TRBV7-9 and TRBJ1-2; a weak D match, TRBD1 (6 bases). The CDR3 goes on 3 residues after the read ends, and that part is filled in from the germline J gene. Looked up from germline, CDR1 is SEHNR and CDR2 is FQNEAQ (reference sequence). This CDR3 has 15 residues.